This TCR beta chain appears in the sequencing data of a study of T cell responses to AZD1222 COVID-19 vaccine. On this clone: Its antigen is unknown.

Here immunoSEQ multiplex PCR was the method, and the copy in TCRdb shows in-frame clones only, minus some. Of roughly 190,000 clones detected, approximately 90% appear once; the ten largest clones hold about 3.6%. Germline-derived CDR1 and CDR2 are LGHNA and YNFKEQ. This CDR3 comprises 15 residues. Trimming took off 0 bases at V and 5 bases at J, with 13 bases between the two ends. Findings of the study overall: Donors skewed white British and female; clonal diversity was possibly underestimated. None of the repertoires were sampled until the peak T cell response had passed. Of the AZD1222 recipients, only 5 to 7 were seropositive at baseline. With two AZD1222 doses given, Spike-specific TCR breadth and depth both rose.

The chain recombines TRBV4-2 with TRBJ1-1; a possible D gene is TRBD1 (6 bases). This clonotype was sampled from an adult who received the MenACWY meningococcal vaccine as a control. This material consisted of peripheral blood, taken 28 days after the second dose of the MenACWY control vaccine. The CDR3 nucleotides are TGTGCCAGCAGCCAAGACAAGGACAGAGGTACTGAAGCTTTCTTT. Translation gives CASSQDKDRGTEAFF.